A single sample gave rise to the 16 T cell receptor beta chains below, sequenced in a study of PD-L1 blockade in urothelial cancer. Time point in this sample: peripheral blood 6 weeks after treatment start. The method was immunoSEQ multiplex PCR; TCRdb's version includes in-frame clones alone and lacks a portion of them. The sample consists of about 50,000 clones, roughly 88% of them appearing once. The material sequenced was PBMCs, taken around atezolizumab (anti-PD-L1) treatment. These receptor sequences come from a man between 45 and 60 years old with urothelial cancer.

This clone appeared a few times. This chain links TRBV2 with TRBJ1-2; D gene ambiguous. Per the germline V gene, CDR1 is SNHLY and CDR2 is FYNNEI. CDR3 length: 12 residues. The V and J ends lost 10 bases and 3 bases respectively, with 12 bases between them. The chain's CDR3 is CANVRSDYGYTF. The CDR3 DNA is TGTGCCAACGTCCGATCGGACTATGGCTACACCTTC.

CDR3 residues: CASSQTRAGSNSNQPQHF. The CDR3 DNA reads as TGTGCCAGCAGCCAGACTCGGGCAGGGTCGAATAGCAATCAGCCCCAGCATTTT. The chain combines TRBV16 with TRBJ1-5, with D possibly TRBD1 on 5 matching bases. The CDR3 covers 18 residues. Looked up from germline, CDR1 is KGHSY and CDR2 is FQNENV. Deletions cut 3 bases from V and 0 bases from J, with 18 bases between.

This clone was seen just once. The V gene is TRBV4-3, the J gene TRBJ1-1, with 10 bases aligning to TRBD1. V was clipped by 4 bases and J by 8 bases; unmatched bases: 4. Germline CDR1 reads LGHNA; CDR2 reads YSLEER. The CDR3 consists of 13 residues. The CDR3 reads CASSPTTGGEAFF. The CDR3 nucleotides read TGCGCCAGCAGCCCCACGACAGGGGGCGAAGCTTTCTTT.

V usage is TRBV10-1 and J usage is TRBJ2-3; TRBD1 agrees at 9 bases. J gave up 1 base and V 6 bases, and 2 bases lay outside the gene matches. The CDR3 spans 14 residues. Looked up from germline, CDR1 is WNHNN and CDR2 is SYGVQD (reference sequence). CDR3: CASSRDRGTDTQYF. The CDR3 DNA is TGCGCCAGCAGCAGGGACAGGGGCACAGATACGCAGTATTTT.

The rearrangement uses TRBV7-9 and TRBJ2-5, with 10 bases fitting TRBD1. This CDR3 comprises 15 residues. Germline V gives CDR1 SEHNR, CDR2 FQNEAQ (reference sequence). With V trimmed by 4 bases and J by 2 bases, 4 bases remained unmatched. Written as DNA, the CDR3 is TGTGCCAGCAGCTACGGGACAGGGGCGCAAGAGACCCAGTACTTC. Encoded protein: CASSYGTGAQETQYF.

This clone has a single count. This chain uses TRBV15 with TRBJ1-1, with D possibly being TRBD1 (5 bases). V was cut by 1 base and J by 4 bases, with 13 bases left in between. The CDR3 length is 15 residues. In germline, CDR1 is LNHNV, CDR2 YYDKDF (reference sequence). The CDR3 DNA is TGTGCCACCAGCAGAGGGACCAGGGAGGGCACTGAAGCTTTCTTT. Translating it yields CATSRGTREGTEAFF. The variable domain in full, with the rest retrieved from reference TRBV15 and TRBJ1-1, is DAMVIQNPRYQVTQFGKPVTLSCSQTLNHNVMYWYQQKSSQAPKLLFHYYDKDFNNEADTPDNFQSRRPNTSFCFLDIRSPGLGDTAMYLCATSRGTREGTEAFFGQGTRLTVV.

V is TRBV27 and J is TRBJ2-1, with 7 bases matching TRBD1. J was trimmed by 0 bases and V by 2 bases; bases with no gene match: 1. From germline, CDR1 is MNHEY and CDR2 SMNVEV (reference sequence). The CDR3 is 15 residues long. The CDR3 spells CASSLRTGSYNEQFF. DNA of the CDR3: TGTGCCAGCAGTTTACGGACAGGCTCCTACAATGAGCAGTTCTTC.

V is TRBV19 and J is TRBJ2-2; weak D call: TRBD1 (6 bases). Trimming pared 5 bases from V and 8 bases from J, leaving 12 bases between. In germline, CDR1 is LNHDA, CDR2 SQIVND (reference sequence). The CDR3 loop spans 13 amino acids. CDR3 residues: CASSQGFSGELFF. The CDR3 nucleotides read TGTGCCAGTAGTCAGGGGTTTTCGGGGGAGCTGTTTTTT.

This clone was found a few times. In DNA form, the CDR3 reads TGTGCCATTGGGGGACAGGGGGCTTCGGCCTACGAGCAGTACTTC. Protein: CAIGGQGASAYEQYF. V gene TRBV7-9 combines with J gene TRBJ2-7; 12 bases line up with TRBD1. CDR3 size: 15 residues. The junction had 9 bases not matched to a gene; V was cut back by 10 bases and J by 2 bases. Germline CDR1 SEHNR, CDR2 FQNEAQ (reference sequence). Full variable domain (outside the CDR3, taken from reference TRBV7-9 and TRBJ2-7): DTGVSQNPRHKITKRGQNVTFRCDPISEHNRLYWYRQTLGQGPEFLTYFQNEAQLEKSRLLSDRFSAERPKGSFSTLEIQRTEQGDSAMYLCAIGGQGASAYEQYFGPGTRLTVT.

The chain couples TRBV5-1 to TRBJ1-3; 9 nucleotides align to TRBD1. The CDR3 runs to 14 residues. J lost 4 bases, V lost 4 bases, and 3 bases had no gene match. CDR1 SGHRS and CDR2 YFSETQ come from the germline V gene. The CDR3 nucleotides are TGCGCCAGCAGCCCAGGACAGGGGGGAAACACCATATATTTT. Its protein product is CASSPGQGGNTIYF.

This clone was counted between two and nine times. The chain employs TRBV5-1 and TRBJ2-5; a weak D match, TRBD2 (6 bases). Per the germline V gene, CDR1 is SGHRS and CDR2 is YFSETQ. V lost 3 bases to trimming and J lost 4 bases, with 13 bases between them. The CDR3 loop spans 14 amino acids. The chain's CDR3 is CASSWREPRETQYF. CDR3 nucleotides: TGCGCCAGCAGCTGGAGGGAACCGCGAGAGACCCAGTACTTC.

The chain couples TRBV19 to TRBJ2-7, with 11 bases aligning to TRBD2. The CDR3 runs 15 residues. After removal of 4 bases from V and 4 bases from J, the junction contained 6 bases not matched to a gene. In germline, CDR1 is LNHDA, CDR2 SQIVND (reference sequence). The CDR3 region is CASSTTSGGAYEQYF. CDR3 nucleotides: TGTGCCAGTAGTACCACTAGCGGGGGTGCGTACGAGCAGTACTTC.

The chain has TRBV6-1 and TRBJ1-6; TRBD1 agrees at 9 bases. V was pared by 4 bases and J by 6 bases, with 4 bases of the junction left unmatched. CDR1 and CDR2 (germline): MNHNS, SASEGT. This CDR3 is 15 amino acids long. The DNA of the CDR3 is TGTGCCAGCAGTGGCCGGGACAGGGCTAATTCACCCCTCCACTTT. It encodes CASSGRDRANSPLHF.

The chain couples TRBV27 to TRBJ2-7; the D gene is possibly TRBD1 (5 bases). V was cut by 3 bases and J by 5 bases, with 11 bases left in between. The V gene's germline CDR1 is MNHEY and CDR2 SMNVEV (reference sequence). The length of the CDR3 is 13 residues. The CDR3 DNA sequence: TGTGCCAGCAGTTTTGACAGCCCGGACGAGCAGTACTTC. Amino acid sequence: CASSFDSPDEQYF.

The chain recombines TRBV19 with TRBJ2-1, with D possibly being TRBD2 (6 bases). Trimming took 4 bases from V and 8 from J, leaving 15 bases between them. This CDR3 has 14 residues. CDR1 LNHDA and CDR2 SQIVND come from the germline V gene (reference sequence). The DNA for the CDR3 is TGTGCCAGTAGTAAAGGGGACTCTACGGATGAGCAGTTCTTC. It specifies CASSKGDSTDEQFF.

The V gene is TRBV18, the J gene TRBJ2-3; a weak D match, TRBD2 (7 bases). The germline V gene has CDR1 KGHSH and CDR2 LQKENI. The CDR3 consists of 14 residues. Trimming took off 3 bases at V and 6 bases at J, with 13 bases between the two ends. CDR3: CASSPAGAGDTQYF. The CDR3, as DNA: TGTGCCAGCTCACCGGCGGGGGCCGGGGATACGCAGTATTTT.